The 20 T cell receptor beta chains in this list originate from one sample, sequenced in a study of breast tumors, draining lymph nodes, adjacent tissues. Samples came from axillary lymph nodes draining the breast cancer. One entry per CDR3 protein, called by TCRdb with MiXCR from the multiplex PCR reads. The sample records about 130,000 distinct CDR3 sequences, 21% being singletons. The sequenced sample consisted of axillary lymph node tissue. Every receptor here comes from a female donor with breast cancer. Some clones in this sample may be carry-over from other donors' samples.

A note on this clonotype: A much more abundant neighbour one base away suggests this may be a read error. For the CDR3, the DNA is TGTGCCAGCAGTGAGAGGCAGGGGGGTTTCGTGGGCACAGATACGCAGTATTTT. Its translation is CASSERQGGFVGTDTQYF. This sequence joins TRBV6-1 and TRBJ2-3; perhaps TRBD1 as D (7 bases). V was shortened by 3 bases and J by 1 base, with 20 bases between the two germline ends. This CDR3 spans 18 amino acids. Germline V lookup: CDR1 MNHNS, CDR2 SASEGT.

This clonotype was detected ten times or more. The rearrangement links TRBV4-1 to TRBJ2-7; possible D gene TRBD1, 5 bases. This CDR3 is 16 amino acids long. V was clipped by 1 base and J by 4 bases, with 17 bases between them. Looked up from germline, CDR1 is MGHRA and CDR2 is YSYEKL. The CDR3 here is CASSQVARQPLYEQYF. DNA for the CDR3: TGCGCCAGCAGCCAAGTCGCGCGACAGCCCTTATACGAGCAGTACTTC.

This clonotype was detected ten times or more. In nucleotides, the CDR3 is TGTGCCAGCAGCTTTAACCCCTTTCTCGCTGGCTCCTACGAGCAGTACTTC. Translating gives CASSFNPFLAGSYEQYF. The V and J genes are TRBV7-2 and TRBJ2-7; no reliable D call. The germline V gene has CDR1 SGHTA and CDR2 FQGNSA. The length of the CDR3 is 17 residues. V was pared by 3 bases and J by 0 bases, with 18 bases between.

This clonotype was observed many times. J is TRBJ2-1 and V is TRBV24-1; 9 bases fit TRBD2. J was trimmed by 8 bases and V by 5 bases; bases with no gene match: 3. CDR1 and CDR2 from the germline V gene are KGHDR and SFDVKD. This CDR3 is 13 amino acids long. The CDR3 DNA follows: TGTGCCACCAGTGTACTAGCGGGCGATGAGCAGTTCTTC. Residues: CATSVLAGDEQFF.

This clonotype showed up many times. The J gene is TRBJ2-2, the V gene TRBV7-6, with TRBD2 matching over 8 bases. The length of the CDR3 is 16 residues. Germline V lookup: CDR1 SGHVS, CDR2 FNYEAQ. V trimming: 1 base; J trimming: 3 bases; junction bases outside the gene matches: 4. CDR3 protein: CASSLEAGDDTGELFF. The CDR3 DNA is TGTGCCAGCAGCTTAGAAGCGGGAGATGACACCGGGGAGCTGTTTTTT.

This clonotype was recorded at least ten times. The chain has TRBV11-2 and TRBJ2-5; weak D call: TRBD1 (6 bases). The CDR3 contains 14 residues. Germline CDR1 reads SGHAT; CDR2 reads FQNNGV. V was clipped by 2 bases and J by 5 bases, with 12 bases between them. This chain's CDR3 is CASSLSPGAETQYF. CDR3 bases: TGTGCCAGCAGCTTATCCCCAGGGGCCGAGACCCAGTACTTC.

The J gene is TRBJ2-1, the V gene TRBV27; D is possibly TRBD2 (6 bases). CDR3 length equals 12 residues. Deletions cut 7 bases from V and 6 bases from J, with 10 bases between. The germline V gene encodes CDR1 MNHEY and CDR2 SMNVEV (reference sequence). CDR3 sequence reads: CASTTGGNEQFF. The CDR3 region has the DNA TGTGCCAGCACGACCGGGGGCAATGAGCAGTTCTTC.

This clonotype appeared a single time. Because the CDR3 is missing its conserved closing phenylalanine or tryptophan, this is likely a read error. The V and J genes are TRBV20-1 and TRBJ2-1; TRBD2 agrees at 8 bases. Trimming cost V 0 bases and J 7 bases; bases outside gene matches: 8. From germline, CDR1 is DFQATT and CDR2 SNEGSKA (reference sequence). This CDR3 region has 15 residues. CDR3 protein: CSARENNGRGNEQFS. The CDR3 DNA follows: TGCAGTGCTAGAGAGAATAACGGGAGGGGGAATGAGCAGTTCTCC.

This clonotype showed up just once. This chain uses TRBV28 with TRBJ2-5; unclear D gene. Germline CDR1 reads MDHEN; CDR2 reads SYDVKM. The V end lost 4 bases, the J end lost 5 bases, and 8 bases lay between the germline ends. The length of the CDR3 is 12 residues. The CDR3 nucleotides read TGTGCCAGCAGTTCCCCACTTGAGACCCAGTACTTC. Translation: CASSSPLETQYF.

This clonotype was observed many times. The chain is built from TRBV27 and TRBJ2-7, with 9 nucleotides matching TRBD2. Germline CDR1 is MNHEY and CDR2 is SMNVEV (reference sequence). J gave up 3 bases and V 5 bases, and 11 bases lay outside the gene matches. The CDR3 sequence is 16 residues long. DNA of the CDR3: TGTGCCAGCAGTACGCGACTAGCGGAGGCTATCTACGAGCAGTACTTC. Its translation is CASSTRLAEAIYEQYF.

In the case of this clonotype: The junction shows a germline mismatch at one end, possibly a read error. The CDR3 reads CASSLGTANVKLFF. DNA of the CDR3: TGTGCCAGCAGCCTTGGGACGGCTAATGTAAAACTGTTTTTT. The rearrangement uses TRBV6-2 or TRBV6-3 and TRBJ1-4, with TRBD1 as a possible D gene (5 bases). This CDR3 spans 14 amino acids. Per germline, CDR1 MNHEY and CDR2 SVGEGT.

As regards this clonotype: It may be a read error: a sequence one base away is much more abundant. Written as DNA, the CDR3 is TGTGCCAGCAGCCAACTGGGACAGGGTAGCGAGACCCAGTACTTC. This translates into CASSQLGQGSETQYF. This chain links TRBV3-1 with TRBJ2-5; 9 bases are shared with TRBD1. Germline V gives CDR1 LGHDT, CDR2 YNNKEL (reference sequence). The CDR3 is made up of 15 amino acids. The V segment lost 2 bases and the J segment 5 bases; nucleotides outside the gene matches: 6.

There are many counts of this clonotype. CDR3 DNA sequence: TGTGCCATCAGTGCGGGACTAGCGGAGATCAATGAGCAGTTCTTC. This sequence encodes CAISAGLAEINEQFF. V usage is TRBV10-3 and J usage is TRBJ2-1, with TRBD2 identical over 11 bases. Germline CDR1 and CDR2: ENHRY and SYGVKD. The CDR3 spans 15 residues. Trimming removed 4 bases from V and 6 bases from J; junction bases left unmatched: 5.

This clonotype was detected ten times or more. V is TRBV29-1 and J is TRBJ2-3, with D perhaps matching TRBD1 or TRBD2 (6 bases each). Trimming stripped 6 bases from V and 1 base from J, with 14 bases between. The CDR3 covers 14 residues. The germline V gene encodes CDR1 SQVTM and CDR2 ANQGSEA. Here the CDR3 reads CSVRGGMGTDTQYF. The CDR3 DNA sequence: TGCAGCGTCCGAGGGGGGATGGGCACAGATACGCAGTATTTT.

This clonotype was recorded many times. V usage is TRBV9 and J usage is TRBJ2-1, with D perhaps being TRBD1 or TRBD2 (5 bases each). Looked up from germline, CDR1 is SGDLS and CDR2 is YYNGEE. Deletions cut 3 bases from V and 0 bases from J, with 16 bases between. The CDR3 runs 17 residues. This chain's CDR3 is CASSGAPQGVSYNEQFF. The DNA of the CDR3 is TGTGCCAGCAGCGGAGCCCCCCAGGGAGTCTCCTACAATGAGCAGTTCTTC.

On this clonotype: A much more abundant neighbour one base away suggests this may be a read error. The chain links TRBV19 to TRBJ2-1, with D perhaps TRBD1 (5 bases). CDR1 and CDR2 (germline): LNHDA, SQIVND (reference sequence). The length of the CDR3 is 15 residues. In DNA, the CDR3 is TGTGCCAGTAGTATTGCAGGGTGGTCCTACAATGCGCAGTTCTTC. Amino acids: CASSIAGWSYNAQFF.

This clonotype was detected ten times or more. This chain joins TRBV2 and TRBJ2-7; D is perhaps TRBD1 (7 bases). The V gene's germline CDR1 is SNHLY and CDR2 FYNNEI. Trimming pared 6 bases from V and 3 bases from J, leaving 18 bases between. The CDR3 consists of 15 residues. In nucleotides, the CDR3 is TGTGCCAGCAGGGATGTCAGGGGGGTCGGCTACGAGCAGTACTTC. Translating it yields CASRDVRGVGYEQYF.

This clonotype appeared many times. V is TRBV5-1 and J is TRBJ2-1; no reliable D call. Germline-derived CDR1 and CDR2 are SGHRS and YFSETQ. Trimming stripped 4 bases from V and 1 base from J, with 15 bases between. The CDR3 has 16 residues. The CDR3, as DNA: TGCGCCAGCAGCCCGAGAAGCCTACTGTCCTACAATGAGCAGTTCTTC. Translation gives CASSPRSLLSYNEQFF.

This clonotype was counted many times. V gene TRBV10-3 combines with J gene TRBJ2-7, with unresolved D. From germline, CDR1 is ENHRY and CDR2 SYGVKD. The V and J ends lost 8 bases and 4 bases respectively, with 9 bases between them. CDR3 size: 11 residues. The CDR3 is CAIGRGYEQYF. CDR3 DNA sequence: TGTGCCATCGGGCGCGGATACGAGCAGTACTTC.

In its sample, this clonotype was seen many times. The genes are TRBV12-5 and TRBJ2-1, with 11 nucleotides matching TRBD2. Trimming at V came to 6 bases and at J to 3 bases, leaving 4 bases not matched to a gene. The germline V gene encodes CDR1 LGHNT and CDR2 FRNRAP. There are 15 residues in the CDR3. CDR3 DNA sequence: TGTGCTAGTGGCCCCGGGACTAGCGGCTACAATGAGCAGTTCTTC. This translates into CASGPGTSGYNEQFF.